This T cell receptor (beta chain) was retrieved from a study of T cells in Graves' hyperthyroidism and ophthalmopathy. Germline loops: CDR1 SEHNR, CDR2 FQNEAQ (reference sequence). This CDR3 is 14 amino acids long. Trimming cost V 2 bases and J 8 bases, with 15 bases left between them. This clonotype was counted between two and nine times. The CDR3 regions of TCR beta were amplified from RNA transcripts. RT-PCR in the first round (using the HTBI primer set) targeted the TCR CDR3. TCRdb reprocessed the multiplex PCR reads with MiXCR, giving one entry per CDR3 protein. This table holds 600,000 to 900,000 distinct CDR3 sequences, roughly 15% found once.

V and J are TRBV7-9 and TRBJ1-2, with D uncertain. This TCR was sampled from a man between 18 and 29 years old with Graves' hyperthyroidism. Material for sequencing was blood. The CDR3 bases are TGTGCCAGCAGCTTATCGTCAGCTCCGGGGGGCTACACCTTC. As protein: CASSLSSAPGGYTF.